The rows below give T cell receptor beta chains drawn from one sample of a study of OX40 agonist ivuxolimab in advanced cancers. Repertoires were generated with immunoSEQ multiplex PCR, while TCRdb's copy carries only in-frame clones and drops some. The sample holds 70,000 to 75,000 clones; roughly 87% are singletons and the top ten take roughly 0.5%. The source material was CD4+ or CD8+ T cells sorted from blood, sampled in a trial of the OX40 agonist ivuxolimab. These receptors originate from an adult with an advanced solid tumor such as melanoma, head and neck, liver or kidney cancer. CDR3s include the opening cysteine and the closing phenylalanine or tryptophan. The D gene is left open where the match is weak. Only some rows state a clone size, as once, few, many or a class for expanded clones.

>few|TRBJ2-7|TRBV28|.
CASSFRGIAQYF
TGTGCCAGCAGTTTTAGGGGGATAGCGCAGTACTTC
>.|TRBJ1-2|TRBV28|.
CASSLGNYGYTF
TGTGCCAGCAGTTTGGGGAACTATGGCTACACCTTC
>.|TRBJ1-2|TRBV7-9|.
CASTLGGRGYTF
TGTGCCAGCACCTTGGGGGGTAGAGGCTACACCTTC
>.|TRBJ1-2|TRBV19|.
CASRSNQLYGYTF
TGTGCCAGTAGATCGAACCAACTCTATGGCTACACCTTC
>.|TRBJ2-7|TRBV9|.
CASSVDYSPYEQYF
TGTGCCAGCAGCGTAGACTACAGCCCCTACGAGCAGTACTTC
>.|TRBJ1-6|TRBV5-1|TRBD1
CASSLRAGGMDSPLHF
TGCGCCAGCAGCTTGCGGGCAGGGGGCATGGATTCACCCCTCCACTTT
>.|TRBJ1-1|TRBV10-2|.
CASSENTNTEAFF
TGCGCCAGCAGTGAAAACACGAACACTGAAGCTTTCTTT
>.|TRBJ1-2|TRBV5-4|TRBD1
CASSGAGTGLGYTF
TGTGCCAGCAGCGGAGCCGGGACAGGGCTTGGCTACACCTTC
>.|TRBJ1-5|TRBV27|.
CASSLSGGGGQPQHF
TGTGCCAGCAGTTTATCGGGGGGGGGCGGGCAGCCCCAGCATTTT
>.|TRBJ1-5|TRBV19|.
CASTKTDDSNQPQHF
TGTGCCAGTACCAAGACGGACGATAGCAATCAGCCCCAGCATTTT
>.|TRBJ1-6|TRBV19|.
CASSIITGNNSPLHF
TGTGCCAGTAGTATCATCACAGGCAATAATTCACCCCTCCACTTT
>.|TRBJ2-3|TRBV18|TRBD1
CASSSGTADTQYF
TGTGCCAGCTCATCAGGGACAGCAGATACGCAGTATTTT
>.|TRBJ2-1|TRBV7-8|TRBD2
CASSGTSRYNEQFF
TGTGCCAGCAGCGGGACTAGCCGCTACAATGAGCAGTTCTTC
>once|TRBJ2-7|TRBV15|TRBD2
CATSRAGTMDEQYF
TGTGCCACCAGCAGGGCCGGGACTATGGACGAGCAGTACTTC
>.|TRBJ2-3|TRBV5-5|.
CASSRTSLGTDTQYF
TGTGCCAGCAGCCGTACGAGTCTTGGCACAGATACGCAGTATTTT
>.|TRBJ1-2|TRBV5-6|TRBD1
CASSPQGTPNYGYTF
TGTGCCAGCAGCCCACAGGGGACCCCAAACTATGGCTACACCTTC
>.|TRBJ2-7|TRBV6-6|TRBD1
CASSYLSGQGGSEQYF
TGTGCCAGCAGTTACCTTTCGGGACAGGGGGGAAGCGAGCAGTACTTC
>.|TRBJ2-5|TRBV4-2|TRBD2
CASAGRASGGETQYF
TGTGCCAGCGCGGGCAGGGCTAGCGGGGGAGAGACCCAGTACTTC
>once|TRBJ1-4|TRBV5-6|TRBD1
CASSLGTGDEKLFF
TGTGCCAGCAGCTTGGGGACAGGGGATGAAAAACTGTTTTTT